This paragraph covers one T cell receptor beta chain sequence. The sample belongs to a study of T-cell reconstitution after alpha-beta-depleted transplantation in children. During its preparation, the TCRbeta library received unique molecular identifiers. Each CDR3 protein gets one entry after TCRdb re-called the PCR reads with MiXCR. The repertoire holds about 420,000 distinct CDR3 sequences, about a tenth seen once, with 4.5% to 7% in the top ten. V lost 1 base and J lost 0, with 12 bases in between. Germline CDR1 MGHRA, CDR2 YSYEKL. The CDR3 loop spans 16 amino acids. Sequences were derived from PBMCs from the stem cell graft donor, sampled from the stem cell graft. This sequence was found in a human donor who donated a stem cell graft to a child with acute myeloid leukemia. The chain recombines TRBV4-1 with TRBJ1-1, with unresolved D. Here the CDR3 reads CASSQVLGRLNTEAFF. Written as DNA, the CDR3 is TGCGCCAGCAGCCAAGTACTAGGCAGATTGAACACTGAAGCTTTCTTT.